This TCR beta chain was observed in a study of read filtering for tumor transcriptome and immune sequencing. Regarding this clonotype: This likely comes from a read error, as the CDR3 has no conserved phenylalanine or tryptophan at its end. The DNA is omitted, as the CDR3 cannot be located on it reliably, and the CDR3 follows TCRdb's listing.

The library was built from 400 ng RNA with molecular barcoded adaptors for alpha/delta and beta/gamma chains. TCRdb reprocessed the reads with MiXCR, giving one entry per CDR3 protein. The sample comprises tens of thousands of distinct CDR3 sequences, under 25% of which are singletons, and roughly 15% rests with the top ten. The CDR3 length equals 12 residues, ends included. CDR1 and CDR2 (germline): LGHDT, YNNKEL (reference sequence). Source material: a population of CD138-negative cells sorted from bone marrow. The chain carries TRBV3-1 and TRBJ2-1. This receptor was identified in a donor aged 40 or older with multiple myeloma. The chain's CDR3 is CASSQAANEQSL.